The present T cell receptor beta chain was sequenced within a study of blood T cell repertoires in COVID-19. Study details: COVID-19 samples collected from the United States, Italy and Spain covered acute and convalescent phases. PBMCs, B-cell-depleted T cells, or T cells were the source of the cDNA or gDNA that made up the material.

V was clipped by 10 bases and J by 6 bases; unmatched bases: 11. The CDR3 has 13 amino acids. Germline V CDR1 and CDR2: MDHEN, SYDVKM. As processed by the authors: Reference gene primers were amplified, and this amplification served to estimate nucleated cell counts. Assay: immunoSEQ multiplex PCR; the TCRdb copy retains only in-frame clones and omits some. D and trimming were read from the DNA, whereas the V and J calls and clone size are those reported in that table. The repertoire holds more than 200,000 clones, with approximately 84% as singletons. Specimen: peripheral blood. This receptor was obtained from a man aged 45-60 years with active or convalescent COVID-19. This sequence joins TRBV28 and TRBJ1-1; 7 bases align to TRBD1. The CDR3 protein is CATFRGRGSEAFF. As DNA, the CDR3 is TGTGCCACCTTTAGGGGGCGCGGGTCTGAAGCTTTCTTT.